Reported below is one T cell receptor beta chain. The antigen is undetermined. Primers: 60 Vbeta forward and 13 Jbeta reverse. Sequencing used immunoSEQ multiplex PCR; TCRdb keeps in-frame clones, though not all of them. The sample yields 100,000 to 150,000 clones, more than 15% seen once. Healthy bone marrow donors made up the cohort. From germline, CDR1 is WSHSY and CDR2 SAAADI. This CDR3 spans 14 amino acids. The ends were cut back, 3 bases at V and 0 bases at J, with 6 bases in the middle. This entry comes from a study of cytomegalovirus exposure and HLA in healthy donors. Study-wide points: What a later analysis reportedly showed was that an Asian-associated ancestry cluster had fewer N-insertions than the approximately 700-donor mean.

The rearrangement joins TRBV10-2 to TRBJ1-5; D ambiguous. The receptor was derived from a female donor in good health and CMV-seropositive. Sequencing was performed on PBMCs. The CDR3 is CASSDPYSNQPQHF. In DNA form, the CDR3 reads TGCGCCAGCAGTGATCCCTATAGCAATCAGCCCCAGCATTTT.